The present entry profiles one T cell receptor (beta chain) with its context. The antigen remains unidentified. This sample is drawn from a study of T cells in localized non-small cell lung cancer. Findings and caveats of the study: Measurement of T cell clonality placed uninvolved adjacent lung highest, above the level in tumor. Without multi-region sequencing, intratumor heterogeneity could not be excluded.

The CDR3 is 15 residues long. Trimming pared 3 bases from V and 7 bases from J, leaving 18 bases between. Germline V lookup: CDR1 GTSNPN, CDR2 SVGIG (reference sequence). Method: immunoSEQ multiplex PCR; TCRdb's copy keeps in-frame clones and lacks some. The sample contains about 62,000 clones, approximately 80% of which appear only once. The sequence was collected from a man aged 40 to 75 with stage II lung adenocarcinoma. The sample here was PBMCs, taken before any cancer treatment. This rearrangement joins TRBV30 to TRBJ1-4, with TRBD1 as a possible D gene (5 bases). In DNA, the CDR3 is TGTGCCTGGAGCCGTCAGGGTCCGGTCCGTGAAAAACTGTTTTTT. Residues: CAWSRQGPVREKLFF.